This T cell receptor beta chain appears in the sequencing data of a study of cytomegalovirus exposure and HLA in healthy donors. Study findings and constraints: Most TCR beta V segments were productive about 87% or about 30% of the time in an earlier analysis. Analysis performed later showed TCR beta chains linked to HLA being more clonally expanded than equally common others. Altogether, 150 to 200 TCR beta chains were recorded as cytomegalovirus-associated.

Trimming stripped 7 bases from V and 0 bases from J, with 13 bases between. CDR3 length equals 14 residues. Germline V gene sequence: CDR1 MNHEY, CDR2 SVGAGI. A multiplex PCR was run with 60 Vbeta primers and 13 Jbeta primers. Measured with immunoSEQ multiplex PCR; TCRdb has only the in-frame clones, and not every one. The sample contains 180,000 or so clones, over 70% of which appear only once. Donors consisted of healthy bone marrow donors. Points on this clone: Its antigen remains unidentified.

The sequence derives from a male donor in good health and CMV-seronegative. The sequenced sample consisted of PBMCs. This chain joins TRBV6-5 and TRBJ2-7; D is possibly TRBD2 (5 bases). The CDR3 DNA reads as TGTGCCAGCAAGGAAGCGGATAGCTCCTACGAGCAGTACTTC. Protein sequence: CASKEADSSYEQYF.